A single sample gave rise to the 14 T cell receptor beta chains below, sequenced in a study of blood T cells in healthy people across ages (dated by TCRdb to the mid-2010s). The library was prepared using 5' RACE. Sequencing was performed on an Illumina HiSeq 2500. A second PCR of roughly 7 to 11 cycles was performed with a sample-barcoded 5' primer and a J-beta primer mix. Using fastp at Q25 and MiXCR, TCRdb reprocessed the public reads and kept productive beta chains. CDR3 protein duplicates are merged, each entry listing the most common genes and DNA. For this sample the table gives about 780,000 distinct CDR3 sequences, of which about a quarter were detected only once. The ten largest clonotypes hold around 2.9% of the sample. The data were also submitted as part of a second study, on T cells of mothers and their children.

Sequenced: blood. These receptors came from a boy aged 5-17 years in good health.

This chain uses TRBV7-9 with TRBJ2-7, with D tentatively TRBD2 (5 bases). Germline CDR1 and CDR2: SEHNR and FQNEAQ (reference sequence). V lost 6 bases to trimming and J lost 8 bases, with 23 bases between them. The CDR3 has 15 amino acids. DNA for the CDR3: TGTGCCAGCAGTCGTACTCTGGGGAGCCCTCTTCAGCAGTACTTC. Translated: CASSRTLGSPLQQYF.

This rearrangement joins TRBV29-1 to TRBJ2-1; 8 bases match TRBD2. TRBJ2-5 explains the end of the DNA better; the J call may be wrong. Germline-derived CDR1 and CDR2 are SQVTM and ANQGSEA. The length of the CDR3 is 15 residues. CDR3 sequence: CSVATMAGGRETQYF. The CDR3 DNA reads as TGCAGCGTTGCAACTATGGCGGGAGGAAGGGAGACCCAGTACTTC.

This clonotype was seen at least ten times. The chain couples TRBV7-9 to TRBJ2-5; D gene uncertain. This CDR3 contains 12 residues. Germline V gene lookup returns CDR1 SEHNR and CDR2 FQNEAQ (reference sequence). Trimming took off 6 bases at V and 3 bases at J, with 8 bases between the two ends. In DNA, the CDR3 is TGTGCCAGCAGTCCCCCGGAAGAGACCCAGTACTTC. It yields the protein CASSPPEETQYF.

This clonotype appeared once. Here the CDR3 DNA reads TGTGCCAGCAGCCTTATGAACGGCGAGCAGTACTTC. Translating it yields CASSLMNGEQYF. V usage is TRBV7-6 and J usage is TRBJ2-7; D is uncertain. The V gene's germline CDR1 is SGHVS and CDR2 FNYEAQ. This CDR3 spans 12 amino acids. V dropped 5 bases and J dropped 6 bases, with 11 bases sitting between them. Complete variable domain (other parts from reference TRBV7-6 and TRBJ2-7): GAGVSQSPRYKVTKRGQDVALRCDPISGHVSLYWYRQALGQGPEFLTYFNYEAQQDKSGLPNDRFSAERPEGSISTLTIQRTEQRDSAMYRCASSLMNGEQYFGPGTRLTVT.

This clonotype has only a few counts. The chain carries TRBV6-1 and TRBJ1-1; D remains unclear. CDR1 MNHNS and CDR2 SASEGT come from the germline V gene. Trimming stripped 6 bases from V and 4 bases from J, with 9 bases between. The CDR3 runs to 12 residues. The DNA for the CDR3 is TGTGCCAGCAGGGGAGGGAGCACTGAAGCTTTCTTT. It encodes CASRGGSTEAFF.

This clonotype was seen a few times. The V call is TRBV20-1, the J call TRBJ1-5; D not certain. Looked up from germline, CDR1 is DFQATT and CDR2 is SNEGSKA (reference sequence). This CDR3 region has 13 residues. Trimming pared 3 bases from V and 5 bases from J, leaving 11 bases between. CDR3 loop: CSASWGKDQPQHF. CDR3 nucleotide sequence: TGCAGTGCTAGTTGGGGAAAAGATCAGCCCCAGCATTTT.

This sequence joins TRBV2 and TRBJ2-5; D unclear. Trimming cost V 7 bases and J 7 bases, with 19 bases left between them. Germline-derived CDR1 and CDR2 are SNHLY and FYNNEI. The CDR3 sequence is 14 residues long. The CDR3 loop reads CASNSPRPLGTQYF. In DNA, the CDR3 is TGTGCCAGCAATTCCCCGCGTCCGCTGGGGACCCAGTACTTC.

This clonotype came up a few times. The chain is built from TRBV20-1 and TRBJ1-5, with D possibly being TRBD1 (6 bases). Germline V gene sequence: CDR1 DFQATT, CDR2 SNEGSKA (reference sequence). V lost 6 bases, J lost 7 bases, and 16 bases lay in between. The CDR3 length is 13 residues. The CDR3 sequence: CSARMDRGQPQHF. In DNA form, the CDR3 reads TGCAGTGCCAGAATGGACAGAGGACAGCCCCAGCATTTT.

This clonotype was found a few times. The chain couples TRBV11-2 to TRBJ2-3, with TRBD2 identical over 11 bases. The CDR3 runs to 17 residues. From germline, CDR1 is SGHAT and CDR2 FQNNGV. V trimming: 2 bases; J trimming: 4 bases; junction bases outside the gene matches: 8. The CDR3 nucleotides are TGTGCCAGCAGCTTAAGACCCACTAGCGGGGGTGCAGATACGCAGTATTTT. Its protein product is CASSLRPTSGGADTQYF.

This clonotype has a handful of counts. Here the CDR3 DNA reads TGTGCCAGCTCACCAGAGCAGGGCCCCGATACGCAGTATTTT. Amino acids: CASSPEQGPDTQYF. This rearrangement joins TRBV18 to TRBJ2-3; D perhaps matches TRBD1 (5 bases). Germline assignment: CDR1 KGHSH and CDR2 LQKENI. The CDR3 runs 14 residues. V shed 2 bases and J shed 6 bases, with 12 bases lying between them.

The V call is TRBV18, the J call TRBJ2-1; TRBD1 matches 8 bases. The germline gives CDR1 KGHSH, CDR2 LQKENI. This CDR3 spans 16 amino acids. Trimming removed 0 bases from V and 5 bases from J; junction bases left unmatched: 6. This CDR3 reads CASSPPGQGIHNEQFF. CDR3 bases: TGTGCCAGCTCACCACCTGGACAGGGTATCCACAATGAGCAGTTCTTC.

This clonotype was seen a handful of times. The gene calls are TRBV10-3 and TRBJ1-4; D call uncertain. The CDR3 extends over 13 amino acids. CDR1 and CDR2 (germline): ENHRY, SYGVKD. Between the trimmed V and J ends, which lost 0 bases and 7 bases, there was a span of 6 bases. The CDR3 loop reads CAISESTAEKLFF. The CDR3 DNA sequence: TGTGCCATCAGTGAGTCGACGGCTGAAAAACTGTTTTTT.

V and J are TRBV19 and TRBJ2-7, with 9 bases lining up with TRBD1. The ends lost 3 bases at V and 0 bases at J; junction bases unmatched: 3. CDR1 and CDR2 from the germline V gene are LNHDA and SQIVND (reference sequence). The CDR3 sequence is 15 residues long. CDR3 nucleotides: TGTGCCAGTAGTATGTCGGACAGGGGCTCCTACGAGCAGTACTTC. Translated, it gives CASSMSDRGSYEQYF.

The chain combines TRBV5-1 with TRBJ2-7; D gene uncertain. Trimming left V 3 bases short and J 0 bases short, with 10 bases between. The CDR3 is 14 residues long. CDR1 and CDR2 (germline): SGHRS, YFSETQ. DNA for the CDR3: TGCGCCAGCAGCTATGAAGGGCCCTCCTACGAGCAGTACTTC. It codes for CASSYEGPSYEQYF.